These 13 T cell receptor beta chains originate from one sample sequenced in a study of blood T cell repertoires in COVID-19 (TCRdb year 2020). Library prep was done by the immunoSEQ multiplex PCR assay. TCRdb took this table from immuneACCESS and kept in-frame rearrangements with V and J called. Such tables lack part of the clones; where checked against another copy, unresolved V genes explain under half of the gap, and the rest is unexplained. This sample gives hundreds of thousands of clones in total; about 91% of them show up just once. Roughly 6.8% of the sample lies in the top ten. Sequenced: peripheral blood. The receptors here all came from a woman in her 30s with COVID-19, enrolled during active disease.

This sequence joins TRBV19 and TRBJ2-3, with 10 bases lining up with TRBD2. In germline, CDR1 is LNHDA, CDR2 SQIVND (reference sequence). V was clipped by 7 bases and J by 4 bases; unmatched bases: 5. The CDR3 is 14 residues long. CDR3 nucleotides: TGTGCCAGTAATACTCTAGCGGGAGCAGATACGCAGTATTTT. Translation: CASNTLAGADTQYF.

The chain is built from TRBV5-1 and TRBJ1-2; D gene ambiguous. Germline assignment: CDR1 SGHRS and CDR2 YFSETQ. The CDR3 is 15 amino acids. The ends were cut back, 0 bases at V and 2 bases at J, with 11 bases in the middle. CDR3 sequence reads: CASSLDGPGNYGYTF. For the CDR3, the DNA is TGCGCCAGCAGCTTGGATGGTCCGGGAAACTATGGCTACACCTTC.

This chain uses TRBV24-1 with TRBJ1-5; D unresolved. The CDR3 runs to 12 residues. CDR1 and CDR2 (germline): KGHDR, SFDVKD. V dropped 10 bases and J dropped 7 bases, with 13 bases sitting between them. Here the CDR3 reads CATASAGQPQHF. CDR3 DNA sequence: TGTGCCACTGCTAGCGCTGGGCAGCCCCAGCATTTT.

Worth noting for this clone: The junction departs from the called germline gene at one end, perhaps through a read error. The chain employs TRBV12-5 and TRBJ2-3; a possible D gene is TRBD1 (5 bases). The CDR3 extends over 13 amino acids. Germline values: CDR1 LGHNT, CDR2 FRNRAP. The chain's CDR3 is CASGLEPGSALVF. The CDR3 DNA reads TGTGCTAGTGGTTTGGAACCAGGGTCCGCGTTAGTTTTT.

The chain links TRBV5-8 to TRBJ1-6; D gene ambiguous. There are 15 residues in the CDR3. V was shortened by 1 base and J by 5 bases, with 10 bases between the two germline ends. The V gene's germline CDR1 is SGHTS and CDR2 YDEGEE. The CDR3 DNA reads TGTGCCAGCAGCTTGATCCGTTCTGATAATTCACCCCTCCACTTT. It specifies CASSLIRSDNSPLHF.

This chain joins TRBV5-4 and TRBJ2-1, with 9 bases fitting TRBD2. Trimming cost V 4 bases and J 9 bases; bases outside gene matches: 8. This CDR3 spans 14 amino acids. CDR1 SGHNT and CDR2 YYREEE come from the germline V gene (reference sequence). The CDR3 loop is CASSTQAGGTEQFF. For the CDR3, the DNA is TGTGCCAGCAGCACCCAGGCGGGAGGGACTGAGCAGTTCTTC.

The rearrangement links TRBV18 to TRBJ1-1, with D perhaps matching TRBD1 (5 bases). Germline V gene sequence: CDR1 KGHSH, CDR2 LQKENI. The V and J ends lost 8 bases and 0 bases respectively, with 10 bases between them. The CDR3 length is 13 residues. The CDR3 protein is CASLAGVNTEAFF. As DNA, the CDR3 is TGTGCCAGCCTCGCGGGGGTGAACACTGAAGCTTTCTTT.

This sequence joins TRBV30 and TRBJ2-4; 7 positions match TRBD1. V lost 2 bases and J lost 0; bases outside the gene matches: 4. Germline-derived CDR1 and CDR2 are GTSNPN and SVGIG (reference sequence). This CDR3 comprises 15 residues. CDR3 sequence: CAWSNRGLAKNIQYF. CDR3 sequence (DNA): TGTGCCTGGAGTAACAGGGGCTTAGCCAAAAACATTCAGTACTTC.

This clone was recorded a few times. The chain combines TRBV7-2 with TRBJ2-1, with TRBD1 as a possible D gene (5 bases). Between the trimmed V and J ends, which lost 4 bases and 3 bases, there was a span of 13 bases. The germline V gene encodes CDR1 SGHTA and CDR2 FQGNSA. The CDR3 is 15 residues long. The CDR3 loop reads CASSSLGAHYNEQFF. CDR3 in DNA: TGTGCCAGCAGCTCTCTAGGGGCCCACTACAATGAGCAGTTCTTC.

V and J are TRBV15 and TRBJ2-7, with a weak D call TRBD2 (5 bases). The germline gives CDR1 LNHNV, CDR2 YYDKDF (reference sequence). The ends were cut back, 0 bases at V and 5 bases at J, with 11 bases in the middle. The CDR3 loop spans 14 amino acids. CDR3 DNA sequence: TGTGCCACCAGCAGAGAATACGGAGGTAACGAGCAGTACGTC. The encoded protein is CATSREYGGNEQYV.

The V call is TRBV4-3, the J call TRBJ1-2, with D uncertain. CDR3 length: 15 residues. V gave up 1 base and J gave up 0 bases, with 9 bases separating them. Germline CDR1 LGHNA, CDR2 YSLEER. CDR3 in DNA: TGCGCCAGCAGCCAAGTTGGTGCAGCTAACTATGGCTACACCTTC. Translated, it gives CASSQVGAANYGYTF.

V and J are TRBV6-2 or TRBV6-3 and TRBJ1-4, with unresolved D. CDR3 length: 12 residues. Germline lookup yields CDR1 MNHEY and CDR2 SVGEGT. The V end lost 6 bases, the J end lost 8 bases, and 10 bases lay between the germline ends. The CDR3 sequence is CASSPSEEKLFF. CDR3 sequence (DNA): TGTGCCAGCAGCCCCAGCGAGGAAAAACTGTTTTTT.

There are many counts of this clone. The chain recombines TRBV4-3 with TRBJ2-3; 13 positions match TRBD2. The V and J ends lost 2 bases and 4 bases, in that order; junction bases with no gene match: 6. Germline V gives CDR1 LGHNA, CDR2 YSLEER. There are 17 residues in the CDR3. Written as DNA, the CDR3 is TGCGCCAGCAGCCAAAGGACTAGCGGGAGTGGAGCAGATACGCAGTATTTT. Encoded protein: CASSQRTSGSGADTQYF.